The entry below gives a single T cell receptor (beta chain) sequence along with its context. These data originate in a study of shared clonotypes between healthy human individuals. Study-level information: CD8 memory received one plate per donor, CD8 naive two, CD4 memory three and CD4 naive three.

Selected positively for CCR7 and CD45RO-negative, naive CD8 cells excluded terminally differentiated effector memory CD45RA+ cells. Looked up from germline, CDR1 is LGHNA and CDR2 is YSLEER. The CDR3 totals 11 residues. Trimming cost V 5 bases and J 4 bases, with 3 bases left between them. Profiling relied on immunoSEQ multiplex PCR, and the TCRdb table lists in-frame clones only, not all of them. Of about 2 million clones in the sample, less than 95% were seen once. V usage is TRBV4-3 and J usage is TRBJ2-1; D not certain. The sequence was collected from a man younger than 35 in good health. The sample comprised naive CD8+ T cells sorted from blood. The CDR3 bases are TGCGCCAGCAGCGATTACAATGAGCAGTTCTTC. This translates into CASSDYNEQFF.